Listed here are 11 T cell receptor beta chains from one sample, sequenced in a study of blood T cell repertoires in COVID-19. Measured with immunoSEQ multiplex PCR; TCRdb has only the in-frame clones, and not every one. The sample includes about 200,000 clones, less than 90% of them seen just once. The material sequenced was peripheral blood. These receptors all come from a woman between 65 and 79 years old with acute or convalescent COVID-19.

V is TRBV9 and J is TRBJ1-2; 7 bases are a match to TRBD1. CDR1 and CDR2 from the germline V gene are SGDLS and YYNGEE. The CDR3 is 16 residues long. V trimming: 0 bases; J trimming: 2 bases; junction bases outside the gene matches: 7. The CDR3 reads CASSVEQGQGNYGYTF. As DNA, the CDR3 is TGTGCCAGCAGCGTAGAACAGGGGCAAGGGAACTATGGCTACACCTTC.

V is TRBV5-1 and J is TRBJ1-6; D not certain. There are 14 residues in the CDR3. With 4 bases removed from V and 6 bases from J, the gap between germline ends came to 11 bases. Germline values: CDR1 SGHRS, CDR2 YFSETQ. CDR3 residues: CASSPDLINSPLHF. In DNA, the CDR3 is TGCGCCAGCAGCCCGGACTTAATTAATTCACCCCTCCACTTT.

The genes are TRBV7-8 and TRBJ1-5; 7 bases align to TRBD1. V lost 5 bases to trimming and J lost 7 bases; unmatched junction nucleotides: 8. The CDR3 is made up of 14 amino acids. Germline CDR1 and CDR2: SGHVS and FQNEAQ. CDR3 DNA sequence: TGTGCCAGCAGCCAGACAGGGTACGAACAGCCCCAGCATTTT. It is translated as CASSQTGYEQPQHF.

The rearrangement joins TRBV9 to TRBJ2-5; 8 nucleotides line up with TRBD2. The CDR3 totals 15 residues. Germline lookup yields CDR1 SGDLS and CDR2 YYNGEE. V lost 4 bases, J lost 5 bases, and 10 bases stayed unmatched. For the CDR3, the DNA is TGTGCCAGCAGCTCTACTCCGGGGGGGTATGAGACCCAGTACTTC. It yields the protein CASSSTPGGYETQYF. Full variable domain (missing parts from reference TRBV9 and TRBJ2-5): DSGVTQTPKHLITATGQRVTLRCSPRSGDLSVYWYQQSLDQGLQFLIQYYNGEERAKGNILERFSAQQFPDLHSELNLSSLELGDSALYFCASSSTPGGYETQYFGPGTRLLVL.

The chain employs TRBV6-2 or TRBV6-3 and TRBJ2-1, with 14 bases fitting TRBD2. Per germline, CDR1 MNHEY and CDR2 SVGEGT. V dropped 2 bases and J dropped 8; count of bases not matched to a gene: 2. The CDR3 totals 15 residues. Here the CDR3 reads CASSYRGLAGDEQFF. CDR3 nucleotide sequence: TGTGCCAGCAGTTACCGGGGACTAGCGGGAGATGAGCAGTTCTTC.

The gene calls are TRBV14 and TRBJ1-2; D gene uncertain. CDR1 and CDR2 (germline): SGHDN, FVKESK. The CDR3 length is 15 residues. V was cut by 0 bases and J by 5 bases, with 13 bases left in between. This CDR3 is CASSQDHHFSYGYTF. The CDR3 DNA reads as TGTGCCAGCAGCCAAGATCATCACTTTTCGTATGGCTACACCTTC.

The chain links TRBV24-1 to TRBJ2-3, with 7 positions matching TRBD1. In germline, CDR1 is KGHDR, CDR2 SFDVKD. This CDR3 is 15 amino acids long. Unmatched junction bases numbered 2, after V lost 3 bases and J lost 0 bases. The CDR3 is CATSDPTGSTDTQYF. The CDR3 DNA follows: TGTGCCACCAGTGATCCGACAGGGAGCACAGATACGCAGTATTTT.

V and J are TRBV5-1 and TRBJ1-1, with a tentative D call TRBD1 (6 bases). The CDR3 has 16 amino acids. The germline CDR1 and CDR2 sequences are SGHRS and YFSETQ. The germline V and J ends were trimmed by 2 bases and 0 bases, with 14 bases remaining between them. CDR3 in amino acids: CASSFLPTGMNTEAFF. DNA of the CDR3: TGCGCCAGCAGCTTTCTCCCGACAGGCATGAACACTGAAGCTTTCTTT. Full variable domain (rest looked up from reference TRBV5-1 and TRBJ1-1): KAGVTQTPRYLIKTRGQQVTLSCSPISGHRSVSWYQQTPGQGLQFLFEYFSETQRNKGNFPGRFSGRQFSNSRSEMNVSTLELGDSALYLCASSFLPTGMNTEAFFGQGTRLTVV.

The chain has TRBV7-2 and TRBJ2-5, with D tentatively TRBD2 (6 bases). V was cut by 2 bases and J by 7 bases, with 17 bases left in between. Per the germline V gene, CDR1 is SGHTA and CDR2 is FQGNSA. This CDR3 spans 15 amino acids. CDR3 bases: TGTGCCAGCAGCTTACCTAGCGTACACGGGCGGACCCAGTACTTC. Residues: CASSLPSVHGRTQYF. Together with reference TRBV7-2 and TRBJ2-5, the CDR3 gives the full variable domain: GAGVSQSPSNKVTEKGKDVELRCDPISGHTALYWYRQSLGQGLEFLIYFQGNSAPDKSGLPSDRFSAERTGGSVSTLTIQRTQQEDSAVYLCASSLPSVHGRTQYFGPGTRLLVL.

This clone was observed a single time. One junction end does not reproduce the germline sequence, and a read error may be involved. The chain joins TRBV12-3 or TRBV12-4 to TRBJ2-7; 9 nucleotides align to TRBD1. The CDR3 loop spans 13 amino acids. The CDR3 here is CASSLGQGRQSRF. The DNA of the CDR3 is TGTGCCAGCAGTTTGGGACAGGGCCGCCAAAGTAGGTTC.

Comment on this clone: Other DNA sequences from this sample encode an identical CDR3 as well. This chain connects TRBV11-3 to TRBJ1-1; maybe TRBD1 (5 bases). The length of the CDR3 is 13 residues. Trimming took 3 bases from V and 2 from J, leaving 7 bases between them. Germline values: CDR1 SGHNT, CDR2 YENEEA. CDR3 DNA: TGTGCCAGCAGCTTGGGGGGTAACACTGAAGCTTTCTTT. It codes for CASSLGGNTEAFF.